The 23 T cell receptor beta chains in this list originate from one sample, sequenced in a study of neurological immune-mediated disorders. TCRdb analysed the 5' RACE reads with MiXCR anew, one entry per CDR3 protein. The data contain tens of thousands of distinct CDR3 sequences, nearly 3.5% of them seen just once; the ten biggest clones take up under 4.5%. Sequencing was performed on PBMCs. All receptors come from a man aged 40-55 years with multiple sclerosis.

This clonotype was observed at least ten times. The V and J genes are TRBV6-6 and TRBJ2-7; the D gene is possibly TRBD2 (6 bases). There are 14 residues in the CDR3. V lost 6 bases and J lost 2, with 14 bases in between. From germline, CDR1 is MNHNY and CDR2 SVGAGI (reference sequence). The CDR3: CASSPGGEAYEQYF. CDR3 DNA sequence: TGTGCCAGCAGCCCAGGAGGGGAGGCCTACGAGCAGTACTTC.

This clonotype was seen ten or more times. This chain uses TRBV11-2 with TRBJ2-1; 9 nucleotides match TRBD2. The CDR3 covers 15 residues. Trimming removed 6 bases from V and 10 bases from J; junction bases left unmatched: 13. From germline, CDR1 is SGHAT and CDR2 FQNNGV. DNA for the CDR3: TGTGCCAGCAGAGCCATAGCGGGGGTCCAGAAAGAGCAGTTCTTC. Its translation is CASRAIAGVQKEQFF.

By proportion, this clonotype is medium-sized (0.01 to 0.1%). This rearrangement joins TRBV7-6 to TRBJ2-1; 9 bases align to TRBD1. This CDR3 comprises 17 residues. V gave up 3 bases and J gave up 3 bases; unmatched junction bases: 9. Germline loops: CDR1 SGHVS, CDR2 FNYEAQ. CDR3 region: CASSFGTGSSIYNEQFF. The CDR3 DNA is TGTGCCAGCAGCTTCGGGACAGGGTCCTCAATCTACAATGAGCAGTTCTTC.

This clonotype was seen many times. V gene TRBV14 combines with J gene TRBJ2-5; TRBD2 is a possible D gene (5 bases). Trimming pared 5 bases from V and 7 bases from J, leaving 11 bases between. The CDR3 spans 12 residues. Germline CDR1 reads SGHDN; CDR2 reads FVKESK. CDR3 in amino acids: CASSSDGGTQYF. CDR3 nucleotide sequence: TGTGCCAGCAGCTCAGATGGAGGGACCCAGTACTTC.

The sample holds many counts of this clonotype. This chain links TRBV10-2 with TRBJ2-1, with 7 bases identical to TRBD2. V shed 4 bases, J shed 1 base, and the junction held 10 bases outside the gene matches. CDR1 and CDR2 from the germline V gene are WSHSY and SAAADI. This CDR3 comprises 17 residues. The CDR3 nucleotides read TGCGCCAGCAGTGGGGAGGGAGGCACTCAGTCCTACAATGAGCAGTTCTTC. Amino acids: CASSGEGGTQSYNEQFF.

This clonotype was detected many times. This sequence joins TRBV5-1 and TRBJ2-3, with D perhaps matching TRBD1 (6 bases). The CDR3 covers 14 residues. V dropped 4 bases and J dropped 6 bases, with 15 bases sitting between them. The germline gives CDR1 SGHRS, CDR2 YFSETQ. The CDR3 reads CASSVQGMGDTQYF. The CDR3 DNA follows: TGCGCCAGCAGCGTACAGGGAATGGGGGATACGCAGTATTTT. Using reference TRBV5-1 and TRBJ2-3 for the parts outside the CDR3, the full variable domain is KAGVTQTPRYLIKTRGQQVTLSCSPISGHRSVSWYQQTPGQGLQFLFEYFSETQRNKGNFPGRFSGRQFSNSRSEMNVSTLELGDSALYLCASSVQGMGDTQYFGPGTRLTVL.

This clonotype was recorded a few times. The chain couples TRBV12-3 or TRBV12-4 to TRBJ2-2, with unresolved D. V lost 3 bases and J lost 7, with 6 bases in between. CDR3 length: 12 residues. The CDR3, as DNA: TGTGCCAGCAGTTTCTTGAACGGGGAGCTGTTTTTT. Translation: CASSFLNGELFF.

There are many counts of this clonotype. Relative to the germline gene, one junction end is altered; a read error may explain this. The chain couples TRBV7-9 to TRBJ2-1; D uncertain. The CDR3 sequence is 14 residues long. Germline V gene sequence: CDR1 SEHNR, CDR2 FQNEAQ (reference sequence). CDR3 nucleotide sequence: TGTGCCAACAGCTTAATTTTACTTAACAATGAGCAGTTCTTC. Residues: CANSLILLNNEQFF.

This clonotype was observed at least ten times. The chain has TRBV5-1 and TRBJ1-2, with 9 bases matching TRBD1. The CDR3 spans 16 residues. V gave up 0 bases and J gave up 4 bases; unmatched junction bases: 7. Germline V gene lookup returns CDR1 SGHRS and CDR2 YFSETQ. The CDR3 loop reads CASSLEPSTGGYGYTF. CDR3 sequence (DNA): TGCGCCAGCAGCTTGGAACCCTCGACAGGGGGCTATGGCTACACCTTC.

About this clonotype itself: This may be a read error: a much more frequent sequence differs by one nucleotide. As the CDR3 is not closed by the conserved phenylalanine or tryptophan, this likely results from a read error. The chain uses TRBV7-2 and TRBJ1-2, with D perhaps TRBD1 (5 bases). Germline CDR1 SGHTA, CDR2 FQGNSA. Trimming removed 2 bases from V and 4 bases from J, with 8 bases in between. The CDR3 sequence is 13 residues long. This CDR3 reads CASSLLTAYGYTC. The CDR3 nucleotides are TGTGCCAGCAGCTTACTGACAGCCTATGGCTACACCTGC.

This clonotype occurred a few times. The rearrangement links TRBV12-5 to TRBJ1-1; D possibly corresponds to TRBD1 (6 bases). The CDR3 covers 15 residues. V was pared by 5 bases and J by 2 bases, with 15 bases between. CDR1 is LGHNT and CDR2 is FRNRAP in the germline V gene. The CDR3 loop reads CASGPDRSFNTEAFF. CDR3 coding DNA: TGTGCTAGTGGTCCGGACAGAAGTTTTAACACTGAAGCTTTCTTT.

This clonotype appeared many times. CDR3: CSARLAGSYEQYF. The CDR3 coding sequence is TGCAGTGCTAGACTAGCGGGGAGCTACGAGCAGTACTTC. The V call is TRBV20-1, the J call TRBJ2-7; 9 nucleotides match TRBD2. The CDR3 runs 13 residues. V trimming: 2 bases; J trimming: 3 bases; junction bases outside the gene matches: 2. The germline V gene has CDR1 DFQATT and CDR2 SNEGSKA (reference sequence).

This clonotype has a count of ten or more. This chain joins TRBV12-3 or TRBV12-4 and TRBJ1-3, with D possibly TRBD1 on 6 matching bases. CDR3 length equals 16 residues. Trimming stripped 5 bases from V and 4 bases from J, with 18 bases between. The DNA of the CDR3 is TGTGCCAGCAGTCCGGCCCATACAGGGTCCGGAAACACCATATATTTT. This encodes CASSPAHTGSGNTIYF.

This clonotype was detected ten times or more. The chain recombines TRBV5-6 with TRBJ1-1, with 9 bases lining up with TRBD1. This CDR3 has 15 residues. With 4 bases clipped from V and 4 bases from J, the junction kept 8 bases outside the gene matches. Per the germline V gene, CDR1 is SGHDT and CDR2 is YYEEEE. Written as DNA, the CDR3 is TGTGCCAGCAGCACCGCAGCGACAGGGGGCACTGAAGCTTTCTTT. It is translated as CASSTAATGGTEAFF.

This clonotype was detected only a few times. The rearrangement uses TRBV28 and TRBJ2-7, with D uncertain. The germline V and J ends were trimmed by 6 bases and 7 bases, with 13 bases remaining between them. Looked up from germline, CDR1 is MDHEN and CDR2 is SYDVKM. CDR3 length: 12 residues. CDR3 bases: TGTGCCAGCAGCTCCCAGATGGTGGAGCAGTACTTC. It yields the protein CASSSQMVEQYF.

This clonotype was observed at least ten times. The rearrangement links TRBV20-1 to TRBJ2-2, with 12 bases that match TRBD2. Germline CDR1 DFQATT, CDR2 SNEGSKA (reference sequence). Unmatched junction bases numbered 2, after V lost 3 bases and J lost 6 bases. CDR3 length: 14 amino acids. The CDR3 sequence: CSARSSGRAGELFF. CDR3 nucleotide sequence: TGCAGTGCTAGGTCTAGCGGGAGGGCCGGGGAGCTGTTTTTT.

Turning to this clonotype: A much larger clone sits a single nucleotide away, making a read error possible. The rearrangement uses TRBV9 and TRBJ2-5; tentatively, D is TRBD1 (6 bases). The V gene's germline CDR1 is SGDLS and CDR2 YYNGEE. This CDR3 is built from 15 residues. This CDR3 is CASSVAGASLETKYF. DNA for the CDR3: TGTGCCAGCAGCGTAGCAGGGGCAAGTTTGGAGACCAAGTACTTC. Full variable domain (missing parts from reference TRBV9 and TRBJ2-5): DSGVTQTPKHLITATGQRVTLRCSPRSGDLSVYWYQQSLDQGLQFLIQYYNGEERAKGNILERFSAQQFPDLHSELNLSSLELGDSALYFCASSVAGASLETKYFGPGTRLLVL.

This clonotype was counted between two and nine times. Its ends do not fully match the called genes, so a read error is possible. The rearrangement uses TRBV2 and TRBJ2-1; D is unresolved. Germline V lookup: CDR1 SNHLY, CDR2 FYNNEI. The CDR3 contains 13 residues. CDR3 loop: CVSSEGWAEEQFF. The CDR3 coding sequence is TGTGTCAGCAGTGAAGGGTGGGCAGAGGAGCAGTTCTTC.

With respect to this clonotype: A read error is possible here, since a much larger clone lies one base away. The V gene is TRBV3-1, the J gene TRBJ1-5; no definite D call. The CDR3 consists of 13 residues. Germline CDR1 reads LGHDT; CDR2 reads YNNKEL (reference sequence). This CDR3 reads CASSQDGNQHQHF. CDR3 coding DNA: TGTGCCAGCAGCCAAGACGGAAATCAGCACCAGCATTTT.

This clonotype was observed many times. CDR3 region: CASSFPRDRVSGANVLTF. For the CDR3, the DNA is TGCGCCAGCAGCTTCCCCCGGGACAGGGTATCTGGGGCCAACGTCCTGACTTTC. The chain has TRBV5-1 and TRBJ2-6, with 9 positions matching TRBD1. The CDR3 has 18 amino acids. Trimming removed 2 bases from V and 1 base from J; junction bases left unmatched: 7. Germline CDR1 reads SGHRS; CDR2 reads YFSETQ.

There are many counts of this clonotype. This sequence joins TRBV12-3 or TRBV12-4 and TRBJ1-2; a weak D match, TRBD1 (6 bases). V shed 5 bases and J shed 5 bases, with 12 bases lying between them. The CDR3 has 13 residues. The CDR3 loop is CASSLTGSYGYTF. The CDR3 DNA is TGTGCCAGCAGTCTGACAGGCTCGTATGGCTACACCTTC.

This clonotype was observed many times. The chain links TRBV5-1 to TRBJ2-1, with a weak D call TRBD1 (6 bases). The V end was cut by 4 bases, the J end by 3 bases, with 20 bases between. Germline V gene data show CDR1 as SGHRS and CDR2 as YFSETQ. The CDR3 is 17 residues long. CDR3 sequence reads: CASSTNPTGSGYNEQFF. The CDR3 bases are TGCGCCAGCAGCACCAATCCCACAGGGTCGGGCTACAATGAGCAGTTCTTC.

The sample holds many counts of this clonotype. CDR3 region: CASSPRREGADTQYF. DNA of the CDR3: TGTGCCAGCAGTCCACGGAGGGAGGGTGCAGATACGCAGTATTTT. The chain couples TRBV12-3 or TRBV12-4 to TRBJ2-3; TRBD2 matches 7 bases. The CDR3 covers 15 residues. Trimming cost V 5 bases and J 4 bases; bases outside gene matches: 9.